These 12 T cell receptor beta chains were sequenced from one sample in a study of T cell responses to AZD1222 COVID-19 vaccine (dated by TCRdb to the early 2020s). Library method: the immunoSEQ multiplex PCR assay. As stored in TCRdb, this immuneACCESS dataset retains in-frame rearrangements with V and J assigned. A fraction of the clones does not appear; measured against another copy, unresolved V genes explain less than half of the discrepancy, and the remainder lacks a known reason. The sample table records about 120,000 clones; roughly 84% of these occur just once. The leading ten clones occupy about 1.2% of the sample. According to the study, the label for this sample's time point signals: baseline before first vaccination. The material sequenced was peripheral blood, taken on day 0 of AZD1222 vaccination. Receptors were obtained from an adult in good health.

The CDR3 loop reads CASSPLVRGTENNPSGNTIYF. In nucleotides, the CDR3 is TGTGCCAGCAGTCCACTAGTTCGAGGGACAGAAAATAACCCCTCTGGAAACACCATATATTTT. This chain uses TRBV27 with TRBJ1-3, with 7 bases that match TRBD1. The junction had 22 bases not matched to a gene; V was cut back by 5 bases and J by 0 bases. CDR1 is MNHEY, CDR2 SMNVEV, per germline (reference sequence). CDR3 length: 21 residues.

This chain links TRBV4-1 with TRBJ2-2, with 8 bases identical to TRBD1. The CDR3 sequence is 15 residues long. Germline V gene sequence: CDR1 MGHRA, CDR2 YSYEKL. V shed 1 base, J shed 5 bases, and the junction held 3 bases outside the gene matches. The CDR3 coding sequence is TGCGCCAGCAGCCAAGGGACAGGGCGTACCGGGGAGCTGTTTTTT. Translating it yields CASSQGTGRTGELFF.

The rearrangement joins TRBV7-2 to TRBJ1-5; D ambiguous. Per germline, CDR1 SGHTA and CDR2 FQGNSA. The CDR3 is made up of 16 amino acids. Trimming removed 1 base at V and 0 bases at J, with 10 bases between. In DNA, the CDR3 is TGTGCCAGCAGCTTAGTTCAGTTTTATAGCAATCAGCCCCAGCATTTT. Its protein product is CASSLVQFYSNQPQHF. The variable domain in full, with the rest retrieved from reference TRBV7-2 and TRBJ1-5, is GAGVSQSPSNKVTEKGKDVELRCDPISGHTALYWYRQSLGQGLEFLIYFQGNSAPDKSGLPSDRFSAERTGGSVSTLTIQRTQQEDSAVYLCASSLVQFYSNQPQHFGDGTRLSIL.

The rearrangement joins TRBV12-3 or TRBV12-4 to TRBJ1-1; D is unresolved. Trimming cost V 3 bases and J 7 bases, with 6 bases left between them. The CDR3 contains 11 residues. The CDR3 coding sequence is TGTGCCAGCAGTTTGGGCTTTGAAGCTTTCTTT. Amino acid sequence: CASSLGFEAFF.

The CDR3 coding sequence is TGTGCCAGCAGCAACGGTCCCGGGGAGCTGTTTTTT. This codes for CASSNGPGELFF. This rearrangement joins TRBV7-8 to TRBJ2-2; the D is unclear. V was cut by 5 bases and J by 6 bases, with 7 bases left in between. This CDR3 contains 12 residues. Germline CDR1 reads SGHVS; CDR2 reads FQNEAQ.

The chain links TRBV29-1 to TRBJ2-3; no clear D. CDR1 and CDR2 from the germline V gene are SQVTM and ANQGSEA. The CDR3 is made up of 13 amino acids. The V and J ends lost 7 bases and 0 bases respectively, with 11 bases between them. CDR3 in DNA: TGCAGCGCCGATGCCTCTAGCACAGATACGCAGTATTTT. Translated, it gives CSADASSTDTQYF.

This chain connects TRBV6-2 or TRBV6-3 to TRBJ2-7; D is possibly TRBD2 (6 bases). This CDR3 spans 15 amino acids. In germline, CDR1 is MNHEY, CDR2 SVGEGT. Trimming removed 3 bases at V and 2 bases at J, with 14 bases between. CDR3 sequence reads: CASSYSHGGAYEQYF. CDR3 bases: TGTGCCAGCAGTTATTCCCATGGAGGGGCCTACGAGCAGTACTTC.

Regarding this clone: The junction and the germline gene differ at one end; a read error may be behind it. The chain joins TRBV20-1 to TRBJ1-1; no clear D gene. Germline CDR1 reads DFQATT; CDR2 reads SNEGSKA (reference sequence). This CDR3 spans 11 amino acids. CDR3 loop: CLALADTEAFF. Here the CDR3 DNA reads TGTTTGGCGCTGGCGGACACTGAAGCTTTCTTT.

The chain uses TRBV29-1 and TRBJ1-2; perhaps TRBD1 as D (5 bases). The germline V gene has CDR1 SQVTM and CDR2 ANQGSEA. V dropped 8 bases and J dropped 0 bases, with 10 bases sitting between them. The CDR3 extends over 12 amino acids. CDR3 coding DNA: TGCAGCCTTGCGACAGCTAACTATGGCTACACCTTC. It translates to CSLATANYGYTF.

In this sample, this clone turned up once. V usage is TRBV3-1 (or the pseudogene TRBV3-2) and J usage is TRBJ2-3; D ambiguous. CDR3 length: 16 residues. V lost 5 bases and J 2 bases, leaving 17 bases between the germline ends. Looked up from germline, CDR1 is LGHDT and CDR2 is YNNKEL (reference sequence). The CDR3: CASSSPWGSDTDTQYF. The CDR3 DNA is TGTGCCAGCAGCTCCCCGTGGGGTTCTGACACAGATACGCAGTATTTT.

The V gene is TRBV18, the J gene TRBJ1-2; D unresolved. Trimming took 2 bases from V and 8 from J, leaving 24 bases between them. The CDR3 covers 17 residues. In germline, CDR1 is KGHSH, CDR2 LQKENI. The CDR3 nucleotides are TGTGCCAGCTCACCAGCACGGAGCCCGGCCTATTTTTGGGGCTACACCTTC. It specifies CASSPARSPAYFWGYTF.

The rearrangement links TRBV2 to TRBJ1-2, with TRBD1 matching 10 bases. The CDR3 consists of 16 residues. V was clipped by 6 bases and J by 4 bases; unmatched bases: 11. Germline values: CDR1 SNHLY, CDR2 FYNNEI. The CDR3 protein is CASSLTRTGGIYGYTF. CDR3 coding DNA: TGTGCCAGCAGCCTCACCCGGACAGGGGGAATCTATGGCTACACCTTC.